In this sample, the clone carrying this T cell receptor (beta chain) turned up many times. This specimen comes from a study of early T cells in non-severe SARS-CoV-2 infection. One entry per CDR3 protein, called by TCRdb with MiXCR from the 5' RACE reads. Among roughly 72,000 distinct CDR3 sequences, roughly 12% were seen once, and the ten largest hold approximately 1%. Sample: whole blood. The sequence was collected from an adult who was a healthcare worker with PCR-confirmed SARS-CoV-2 infection or an uninfected control (not recorded which).

CDR3 protein: CAISDGQKNYGYTF. The CDR3 coding sequence is TGTGCCATCAGTGATGGACAGAAGAACTATGGCTACACCTTC. The V call is TRBV10-3, the J call TRBJ1-2; tentative D call: TRBD1 (6 bases). The length of the CDR3 is 14 residues. Per germline, CDR1 ENHRY and CDR2 SYGVKD. Trimming shortened V by 3 bases and J by 2 bases, and 10 bases separated the two germline ends.